This T cell receptor beta chain was found in a study of cytomegalovirus exposure and HLA in healthy donors (dated by TCRdb to between 2016 and 2019). In the study overall: According to an earlier analysis of 550 to 750 of the donors, about 179 million T cells yielded roughly 110 million unique TCR beta sequences and about 300 Gb of sequence data. Both class I and class II loci were covered by HLA typing, at four-digit resolution. An earlier analysis of more than 450 of the donors used high-throughput TCR beta sequencing to judge whether each TCR beta V gene segment behaved as functional or pseudogenic. In the later analysis, no new phenotypic data were used to find candidate immune exposures; instead, reliance was placed on TCR beta sequences and their occurrence across donors. Using immunosequencing, the study profiled T cell repertoires from about 610 subjects and related those repertoires to cytomegalovirus serostatus. Along with the approximately 700-subject first cohort, a separate validation cohort of over a hundred different subjects was used. A later analysis re-examined previously published TCR beta repertoires from more than 650 donors and added high-resolution HLA genotyping to investigate patterns of TCR occurrence. On average, 235,054 unique TCR beta nucleotide sequences were sequenced per donor among 398 genotyped donors of the cohort, with roughly 18% of those sequences being non-productive. A later genetic analysis used genome-wide SNP genotypes for about 65% of the 666 donors, treating that subset as a discovery cohort. Every repertoire in the discovery cohort had been generated on one and the same sequencing platform. The aim of the study was to test whether cataloging public T cell receptors could identify signatures of past pathogen exposure. Four or five DR-DQ haplotypes were handled as single units for association and clustering because linkage in the cohort was strong. The number of donors typed differed by locus, with about 629-640 for A, B, C, DRB1 and DQB1, around 520 for DQA1, 600 to 610 for DPA1, and 400 to 490 for DPB1. To predict cytomegalovirus infection status, the study brought together high-throughput TCR immunosequencing, statistical association of individual TCRs with disease status, and machine learning. Donor age, sex, ethnicity and CMV serostatus were collected together with the repertoire data. Among the roughly 400 genotyped donors, 81% belonged to the genetic ancestry cluster associated with self-reported Caucasian donors. An early release covering approximately 600 HLA-typed donors comprised about 300 gigabases of sequencing data and tens of millions of unique TCR sequences.

Only one count was recorded for this clone. It has no known antigen specificity. Within one base of it there is no much larger clone, and no base qualities were kept. Findings and caveats that apply to the study as a whole: In a later genetic analysis, fewer N-insertions in productive TCRs were reported among donors in an Asian-associated ancestry cluster than the roughly 700-donor mean. In both the original and validation cohorts, the classifier was reported to diagnose cytomegalovirus status with high specificity and sensitivity. Assigning TCR associations to individual alleles was difficult when HLA alleles, especially DR and DQ, strongly co-occurred. Because HLA typing was missing for some donors at each locus, association tests included only the typed subset. The earlier analysis of a few hundred of the donors excluded approximately 17 rarely observed V segments, including chromosome 9 orphons, because counts were too low. Because the 87-base-pair reads could not distinguish some IMGT-functional V segments, including TRBV6-2 and TRBV6-3, those segments were excluded. A later analysis found that HLA-associated TCR beta chains were more clonally expanded and had lower generation probabilities than equally common non-associated chains. A cluster of highly shared sequence variants was judged likely to represent a technical artifact of the sequencing pipeline. A later analysis reported that several top co-occurrence clusters appeared linked to parvovirus B19, influenza, CMV and Epstein-Barr virus. Three of the identified cytomegalovirus-associated TCR beta chains were confirmed in vitro to be specific for cytomegalovirus antigens. This cohort had only TCR beta chains sequenced, and the lack of alpha or paired-chain data limited which features could be detected. A further reported finding was that TCR beta sequences accurately predicted the HLA-A and HLA-B alleles for most subjects in the first cohort. Most CMV-associated TCR beta chains appeared to be HLA-restricted in a later analysis, and the HLA associations seemed to be driven largely by CMV exposure. While some public TCRs were present in many individuals, most TCR sequences turned up only very rarely across donors. In a later analysis, 15,000 to 20,000 TCR beta sequences were associated with specific HLA alleles at a false discovery rate of 0.05. An earlier analysis of around 500 of the donors showed that most TCR beta V segments appeared in productive rearrangements either about 90% or about 30% of the time, which broadly matched IMGT annotations. Linkage disequilibrium might explain the correlated functional status among segregating V segments, but an unknown experimental factor could not be ruled out. Roughly uniform sequencing depth across donors was assumed in presence/absence analyses, although this assumption may not hold. In the study, around 160 TCR beta chains were listed as associated with cytomegalovirus. CMV serostatus was the only immune exposure information available for the cohort. In a later genetic analysis, a missense DCLRE1C variant was associated with V-gene and J-gene trimming of TCR beta chains, and the association was replicated in an independent cohort. It was suggested by the authors that the approach could potentially be generalized to other disease states and immunological phenotypes. In a later analysis, the rate of TCR association differed among HLA loci, with DRB1 alleles having the most associated TCRs and HLA-C alleles having the fewest.

The method was the immunoSEQ multiplex PCR assay. For the multiplex PCR, a mixture combining 60 forward primers for TCR Vbeta segments and 13 reverse primers for TCR Jbeta segments was used. The CDR3 region of rearranged TCR beta genes was amplified from genomic DNA with a multiplex PCR assay. The Illumina HiSeq System was used to sequence the amplified TCR beta libraries as 87-base-pair reads. The authors' pipeline ran thus. In a later analysis, about 80 million unique TCR beta chains were counted across the 690 or so repertoires, and roughly 9.9 million of these chains were shared by at least two donors. A nearest-neighbor algorithm error-corrected the raw reads and collapsed the reads into unique sequences, merging closely related sequences to remove PCR and sequencing errors. Alignment of CDR3 sequences to IMGT reference sequences was used to assign V, D and J gene segments. For a sequence to be retained, a match of at least six nucleotides was required to both a V gene segment and a J gene segment. Rearrangements were called productive when the CDR3 lacked stop codons and stayed in frame with V and J; all others were non-productive. CDR3 was defined by IMGT convention, running from the second conserved V-encoded cysteine to the conserved J-encoded phenylalanine. Sequences without an unambiguous match to a single V gene segment were excluded from the earlier analysis of a few hundred of the donors. An earlier analysis of 587 of the donors called V segments functional above 56.7% productive rearrangements and segregating when the between-donor standard deviation exceeded 5%. A statistical classification framework was built for diagnosing cytomegalovirus status from the catalog of TCR beta chain sequences. In a later analysis, V and J genes were assigned by comparing TCR nucleotide sequences against IMGT/GENE-DB human TR gene sequences. A later analysis assigned CDR3 sequences and most-parsimonious VDJ recombination scenarios with the TCRdist pipeline. In a later analysis, each TCR beta chain was defined by its CDR3 amino acid sequence together with its V-gene family, and reads lacking a unique V-gene family were excluded. To address suspected cross-contamination and a sequencing artifact, a later analysis removed roughly 580 highly shared, low-generation-probability nucleotide sequences. For each public chain, a later analysis derived a clonal expansion index from normalized ranks of inferred template counts within each repertoire. Generation probabilities in a later analysis came from a VDJ recombination model fitted to out-of-frame rearrangements, and those results were checked against IGoR. In a later analysis, TCR-TCR, TCR-HLA and TCR-CMV co-occurrence was scored with hypergeometric tests, and a repertoire-size bias correction was applied to TCR pairs. False discovery rates were estimated in a later analysis by permuting HLA or CMV assignments 20 times. In a later analysis, co-occurring TCRs were grouped using DBSCAN, and TCRdist sequence similarity was added for clustering within HLA-allele-positive subsets. Co-occurrence clustering excluded repertoires with fewer than 30,000 or more than 120,000 public chains, plus five with anomalous nucleotide sharing. TCRdb took this table from immuneACCESS and kept in-frame rearrangements with V and J called. Such tables lack part of the clones; where checked against another copy, unresolved V genes explain under half of the gap, and the rest is unexplained. That table supplies the V and J calls and clone size; D and trimming were determined from the DNA. In all, the sample holds 200,000 or so clones, and 70% to 80% of those were seen once. About 3.8% of the sample goes to the ten largest clones.

Per the germline V gene, KGHSH is the CDR1 and LQKENI is the CDR2. From cysteine to phenylalanine, the CDR3 is 16 amino acids long. The read is trimmed to its CDR3 DNA, 48 bases read in frame from base 1. The junction shows trimming of 8 bases on V and 7 bases on J, and the gene matches do not reach 12 bases of it. The cohort was made up of approximately 670 healthy bone marrow donors. At the time of sampling, all cohort members were nominally healthy, though unrecorded immune exposures were likely present. The donor tested CMV seronegative and was one of the 352 seronegative cohort members. A peripheral blood sample was provided by each donor, and peripheral blood mononuclear cells were used for TCR beta sequencing. Genomic DNA extraction from the blood cell samples was performed with the Qiagen DNeasy Blood Extraction Kit.

This chain is built from TRBV18 and TRBJ2-1, with 12 central nucleotides matching TRBD2. Sequencing was carried out using PBMCs. This sequence originates from a male donor in good health and CMV-seronegative. The DNA reads as follows: TGTGCCAGCCCCCGCCCCGGGCTAGCGGGAGGGAATGAGCAGTTCTTC. This encodes CASPRPGLAGGNEQFF.